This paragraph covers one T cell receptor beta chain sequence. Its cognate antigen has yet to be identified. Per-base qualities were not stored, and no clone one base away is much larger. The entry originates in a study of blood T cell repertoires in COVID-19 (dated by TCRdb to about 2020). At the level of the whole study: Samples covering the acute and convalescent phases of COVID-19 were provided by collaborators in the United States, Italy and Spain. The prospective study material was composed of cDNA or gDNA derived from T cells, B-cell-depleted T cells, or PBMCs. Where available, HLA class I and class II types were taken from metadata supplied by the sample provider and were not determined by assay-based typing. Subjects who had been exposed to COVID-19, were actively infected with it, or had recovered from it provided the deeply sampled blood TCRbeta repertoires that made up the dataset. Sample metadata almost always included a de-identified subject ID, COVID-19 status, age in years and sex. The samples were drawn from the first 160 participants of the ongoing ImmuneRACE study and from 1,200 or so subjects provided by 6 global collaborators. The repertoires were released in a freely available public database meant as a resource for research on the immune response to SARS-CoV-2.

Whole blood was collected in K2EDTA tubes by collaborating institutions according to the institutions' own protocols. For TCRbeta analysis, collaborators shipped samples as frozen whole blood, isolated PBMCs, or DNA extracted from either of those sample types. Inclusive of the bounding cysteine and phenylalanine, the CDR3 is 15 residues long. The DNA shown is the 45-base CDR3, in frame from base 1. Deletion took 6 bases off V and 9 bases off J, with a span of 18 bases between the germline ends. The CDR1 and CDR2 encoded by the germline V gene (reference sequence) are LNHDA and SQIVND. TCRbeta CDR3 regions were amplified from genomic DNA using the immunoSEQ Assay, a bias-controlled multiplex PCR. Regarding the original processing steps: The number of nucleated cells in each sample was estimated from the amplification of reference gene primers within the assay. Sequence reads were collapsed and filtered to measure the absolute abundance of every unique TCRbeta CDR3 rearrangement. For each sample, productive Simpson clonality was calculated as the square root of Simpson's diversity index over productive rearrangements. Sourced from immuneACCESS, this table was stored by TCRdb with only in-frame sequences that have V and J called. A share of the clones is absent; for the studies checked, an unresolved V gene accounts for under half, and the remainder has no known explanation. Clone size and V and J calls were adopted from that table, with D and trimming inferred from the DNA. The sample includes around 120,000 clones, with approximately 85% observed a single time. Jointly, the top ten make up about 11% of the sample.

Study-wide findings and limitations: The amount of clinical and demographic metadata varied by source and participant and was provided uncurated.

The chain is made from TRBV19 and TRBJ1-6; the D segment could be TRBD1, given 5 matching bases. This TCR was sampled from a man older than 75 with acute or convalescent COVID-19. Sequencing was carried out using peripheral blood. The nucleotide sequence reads TGTGCCAGTAGGCAGGGCGCCAACATAATTTCACCCCTCCACTTT. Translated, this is CASRQGANIISPLHF.